The 7 T cell receptor beta chains below were found in one sample sequenced in a study of cytomegalovirus exposure and HLA in healthy donors. Using immunoSEQ multiplex PCR, the repertoire was profiled, and TCRdb retains in-frame clones only, with some absent. Of 190,000 or so clones in the sample, around 81% were seen once. Sample: PBMCs. Receptors were obtained from a woman under 30 in good health and CMV-seropositive.

The chain recombines TRBV7-9 with TRBJ1-4, with TRBD1 as a possible D gene (5 bases). V lost 5 bases and J 0 bases, leaving 10 bases between the germline ends. The CDR3 totals 15 residues. Germline V CDR1 and CDR2: SEHNR, FQNEAQ (reference sequence). The CDR3 DNA reads TGTGCCAGCAGCCAGGGCTTGTCAACTAATGAAAAACTGTTTTTT. Protein sequence: CASSQGLSTNEKLFF.

The chain employs TRBV5-4 and TRBJ1-6, with 9 bases that match TRBD1. The CDR3 is 14 residues long. In germline, CDR1 is SGHNT, CDR2 YYREEE (reference sequence). V shed 4 bases and J 6 bases; nucleotides not matched to a gene: 2. The CDR3 region is CASSMGQGNSPLHF. CDR3 nucleotides: TGTGCCAGCAGCATGGGACAGGGTAATTCACCCCTCCACTTT.

This chain connects TRBV6-6 to TRBJ1-3, with D possibly being TRBD1 (5 bases). The CDR3 covers 14 residues. Germline values: CDR1 MNHNY, CDR2 SVGAGI (reference sequence). Deletions cut 8 bases from V and 4 bases from J, with 15 bases between. CDR3 DNA sequence: TGTGCCAGCGTTCCCTACCAGGGAGGAAACACCATATATTTT. Encoded protein: CASVPYQGGNTIYF.

The V gene is TRBV7-9, the J gene TRBJ1-2, with TRBD1 as a possible D gene (5 bases). The CDR3 is made up of 14 amino acids. Trimming removed 7 bases at V and 6 bases at J, with 18 bases between. In germline, CDR1 is SEHNR, CDR2 FQNEAQ (reference sequence). CDR3 DNA: TGTGCCAGCAACCCACAGGCCGCCTCTGATGGCTACACCTTC. Protein product: CASNPQAASDGYTF.

The chain uses TRBV7-2 and TRBJ1-2; D remains unclear. CDR1 and CDR2 from the germline V gene are SGHTA and FQGNSA. Trimming cost V 1 base and J 7 bases, with 16 bases left between them. The CDR3 consists of 15 residues. The CDR3 region is CASSLEVTTGVGYTF. DNA for the CDR3: TGTGCCAGCAGCTTAGAGGTAACCACCGGAGTTGGCTACACCTTC.

V and J are TRBV2 and TRBJ2-5, with a tentative D call TRBD2 (6 bases). In germline, CDR1 is SNHLY, CDR2 FYNNEI. The CDR3 covers 13 residues. V lost 4 bases, J lost 5 bases, and 11 bases lay in between. The CDR3 here is CASSVEGSETQYF. CDR3 bases: TGTGCCAGCAGTGTGGAGGGTAGCGAGACCCAGTACTTC. Together with reference TRBV2 and TRBJ2-5, the CDR3 gives the full variable domain: EPEVTQTPSHQVTQMGQEVILRCVPISNHLYFYWYRQILGQKVEFLVSFYNNEISEKSEIFDDQFSVERPDGSNFTLKIRSTKLEDSAMYFCASSVEGSETQYFGPGTRLLVL.

The chain carries TRBV19 and TRBJ2-7, with a possible D match to TRBD1 (6 bases). The CDR3 runs 15 residues. Between the trimmed V and J ends, which lost 5 bases and 1 base, there was a span of 15 bases. The germline gives CDR1 LNHDA, CDR2 SQIVND (reference sequence). The CDR3 DNA is TGTGCCAGTAGTCCCCGGGACATATTATCCTACGAGCAGTACTTC. It yields the protein CASSPRDILSYEQYF.